The 9 T cell receptor beta chains listed next were all sequenced from one sample in a study of blood T cell repertoires in COVID-19 (dated by TCRdb to the early 2020s). Library prep was done by the immunoSEQ multiplex PCR assay. TCRdb's version of the immuneACCESS table is confined to in-frame rearrangements and falls short of the full clone set. An unresolved V gene accounts for under half of the shortfall where checked; the remainder is of unknown origin. This sample comprises some 150,000 clones, around 83% of them detected only once. Around 1.6% of the sample is held by the ten biggest clonotypes. The sample comprised peripheral blood. These receptors originate from a human donor in a cohort sampled during active COVID-19.

The table lists this clone with a count of one. V and J are TRBV4-2 and TRBJ2-7, with TRBD1 identical over 8 bases. Germline CDR1 is LGHNA and CDR2 is YNFKEQ. V lost 1 base, J lost 7 bases, and 12 bases stayed unmatched. This CDR3 spans 16 amino acids. The CDR3 region has the DNA TGTGCCAGCAGCCAAGCAGACAGGGGAGATCGTTTTGAGCAGTACTTC. Translating gives CASSQADRGDRFEQYF.

The J gene is TRBJ2-3, the V gene TRBV7-2; a weak D match, TRBD1 (5 bases). Trimming took 4 bases from V and 4 from J, leaving 12 bases between them. CDR1 is SGHTA and CDR2 is FQGNSA in the germline V gene. The CDR3 length is 14 residues. For the CDR3, the DNA is TGTGCCAGCAGCTCTAGACAGCAGGCAGATACGCAGTATTTT. Translated, it gives CASSSRQQADTQYF.

This clone showed up just once. The V gene is TRBV5-8, the J gene TRBJ2-6; a weak D match, TRBD1 (5 bases). The CDR3 runs to 15 residues. Germline V lookup: CDR1 SGHTS, CDR2 YDEGEE. Deletions cut 4 bases from V and 4 bases from J, with 12 bases between. This chain's CDR3 is CASSPRVRGANVLTF. In nucleotides, the CDR3 is TGTGCCAGCAGCCCCAGGGTTCGCGGGGCCAACGTCCTGACTTTC.

The chain combines TRBV6-2 or TRBV6-3 with TRBJ2-5; no firm D call. This CDR3 region has 13 residues. Trimming cost V 5 bases and J 7 bases, with 14 bases left between them. Germline V gives CDR1 MNHEY, CDR2 SVGEGT. The CDR3 loop reads CASSPRPLGTQYF. The CDR3 bases are TGTGCCAGCAGTCCGAGGCCCCTTGGGACCCAGTACTTC.

The V gene is TRBV27, the J gene TRBJ1-1; 7 positions agree with TRBD1. CDR1 is MNHEY and CDR2 is SMNVEV in the germline V gene (reference sequence). With 6 bases clipped from V and 4 bases from J, the junction kept 5 bases outside the gene matches. There are 13 residues in the CDR3. CDR3 residues: CASSRQGSTEAFF. In DNA, the CDR3 is TGTGCCAGCAGCAGACAGGGAAGCACTGAAGCTTTCTTT.

V and J are TRBV5-8 and TRBJ2-7; TRBD1 agrees at 9 bases. V lost 0 bases, J lost 3 bases, and 7 bases stayed unmatched. Germline-derived CDR1 and CDR2 are SGHTS and YDEGEE. The CDR3 is made up of 16 amino acids. The CDR3 loop reads CASSLETGGAVYEQYF. CDR3 sequence (DNA): TGTGCCAGCAGCTTGGAGACAGGGGGAGCGGTCTACGAGCAGTACTTC.

This chain joins TRBV6-1 and TRBJ1-2; tentatively, D is TRBD1 (5 bases). With 0 bases removed from V and 0 bases from J, the gap between germline ends came to 14 bases. Germline CDR1 is MNHNS and CDR2 is SASEGT. The length of the CDR3 is 17 residues. The CDR3 DNA follows: TGTGCCAGCAGTGAAGCCTACAGGACGGCTGCTAACTATGGCTACACCTTC. Amino acid sequence: CASSEAYRTAANYGYTF.

This chain uses TRBV5-5 with TRBJ2-7, with D uncertain. V was cut by 2 bases and J by 2 bases, with 8 bases left in between. From germline, CDR1 is SGHKS and CDR2 YYEKEE (reference sequence). The CDR3 is made up of 13 amino acids. The DNA for the CDR3 is TGTGCCAGCAGCTTAGGCGGAACCTACGAGCAGTACTTC. Its protein product is CASSLGGTYEQYF. Full variable domain (rest looked up from reference TRBV5-5 and TRBJ2-7): DAGVTQSPTHLIKTRGQQVTLRCSPISGHKSVSWYQQVLGQGPQFIFQYYEKEERGRGNFPDRFSARQFPNYSSELNVNALLLGDSALYLCASSLGGTYEQYFGPGTRLTVT.

The CDR3 loop reads CASSAGLAGTTGELFF. CDR3 DNA: TGTGCCAGCAGCGCAGGACTAGCGGGGACCACCGGGGAGCTGTTTTTT. V and J are TRBV9 and TRBJ2-2; 12 positions agree with TRBD2. There are 16 residues in the CDR3. The germline V gene encodes CDR1 SGDLS and CDR2 YYNGEE. Unmatched junction bases numbered 4, after V lost 3 bases and J lost 4 bases.